These 27 T cell receptor beta chains share one sample of origin, sequenced in a study of T cells in women clearing cervical HPV infection. The table came from immunoSEQ multiplex PCR; TCRdb's copy has only in-frame clones and leaves some out. Its table records roughly 34,000 clones. Sequenced: blood buffy coat. The receptor source for this set is a woman between 18 and 70 years old with a cervical HPV16 infection that either progressed to CIN3+ or cleared (not recorded which).

Regarding this clone: A junction boundary mismatches the germline segment, possibly from a read error. The read terminates 3 residues ahead of where the CDR3 ends, so the germline J gene completes it. This chain joins TRBV4-2 and TRBJ2-2; 7 nucleotides match TRBD2. The CDR3 is 14 residues long. The germline gives CDR1 LGHNA, CDR2 YNFKEQ. The covered CDR3 bases are TGCGCCAGCAGCCAGACTAGCCACGCCGGGGAG. Translated: CASSQTSHAGE. The whole CDR3 sequence reads CASSQTSHAGELFF.

In regard to this clone: The observed sequence ends 3 residues before the CDR3 terminus, with the missing tail filled in from the germline J gene. V gene TRBV7-9 combines with J gene TRBJ2-5, with TRBD1 as a possible D gene (6 bases). CDR3 length equals 13 residues. V lost 3 bases and J lost 4, with 9 bases in between. Germline V CDR1 and CDR2: SEHNR, FQNEAQ (reference sequence). The part of the CDR3 DNA that was read is TGTGCCAGCAGCTTCACAGGGCGAGAGACC. Translating it yields CASSFTGRET. The entire CDR3 reads CASSFTGRETQYF. The variable domain in full, completed from reference TRBV7-9 and TRBJ2-5, reads DTGVSQNPRHKITKRGQNVTFRCDPISEHNRLYWYRQTLGQGPEFLTYFQNEAQLEKSRLLSDRFSAERPKGSFSTLEIQRTEQGDSAMYLCASSFTGRETQYFGPGTRLLVL.

In regard to this clone: With the read ending 3 residues before the CDR3 end, the germline J gene is used to fill in that end. The gene calls are TRBV20-1 and TRBJ1-5, with D possibly matching TRBD1 (6 bases). The V end was cut by 6 bases, the J end by 4 bases, with 10 bases between. The germline gives CDR1 DFQATT, CDR2 SNEGSKA (reference sequence). The CDR3 totals 12 residues. The CDR3 loop is CSAIQGNQPQHF. CDR3 bases read: TGCAGTGCAATACAGGGAAATCAGCCC.

A note on this clone: From the germline J gene comes the end of the CDR3, since the read stops 3 residues before it. This chain connects TRBV2 to TRBJ2-3; possible D gene TRBD1, 6 bases. From germline, CDR1 is SNHLY and CDR2 FYNNEI. CDR3 length: 13 residues. The DNA read from the CDR3 is TGTGCCAGCAGTGGACAGGCCCAAGAGACG. This sequence encodes CASSGQAQET. The entire CDR3 protein reads CASSGQAQETQYF.

On this clone itself: The read ends 3 residues before the CDR3 terminus; that terminus is restored from the germline J gene. The chain recombines TRBV7-2 with TRBJ1-5, with D hard to call. Germline values: CDR1 SGHTA, CDR2 FQGNSA. This CDR3 contains 15 residues. The V end lost 1 base, the J end lost 0 bases, and 7 bases lay between the germline ends. The CDR3 DNA, read in part, is TGTGCCAGCAGCTTAGTGTCATTTAGCAATCAGCCC. It yields the protein CASSLVSFSNQP. From start to end, the CDR3 is CASSLVSFSNQPQHF.

To note about this clone: Coverage ceases 3 residues before the CDR3 finishes, and the germline J gene fills in the end. The rearrangement joins TRBV27 to TRBJ2-3, with TRBD1 matching over 8 bases. The V gene's germline CDR1 is MNHEY and CDR2 SMNVEV (reference sequence). This CDR3 spans 15 amino acids. V was pared by 6 bases and J by 1 base, with 6 bases of the junction left unmatched. CDR3 bases read: TGTGCCAGCAGCCACCGGGGACAGGGCACAGATACG. It yields the protein CASSHRGQGTDT. The complete CDR3 sequence is CASSHRGQGTDTQYF.

Points on this clone: The CDR3 end falls 3 residues outside the read, so it is completed with the germline J gene. The genes are TRBV5-4 and TRBJ2-5; 11 bases align to TRBD2. The CDR3 has 16 residues. With 10 bases clipped from V and 0 bases from J, the junction kept 11 bases outside the gene matches. The germline V gene has CDR1 SGHNT and CDR2 YYREEE (reference sequence). The sequenced part of the CDR3 DNA is TGTGCCTGGTTACCTTTGGGACTAGCGGACCAAGAGACC. It encodes CAWLPLGLADQET. The entire CDR3 reads CAWLPLGLADQETQYF.

In the case of this clone: The read is 3 residues too short to cover the CDR3 end, so that end is filled in from the germline J gene. J is TRBJ2-4 and V is TRBV23-1; 7 bases map to TRBD2. TRBV23-1 is marked as an open reading frame, function uncertain. The CDR3 has 12 amino acids. The sequenced part of the CDR3 DNA is TGCGCCAGCAGTCAGGGGGACTATGGT. This codes for CASSQGDYG. The entire CDR3 reads CASSQGDYGQYF.

Concerning this clone itself: With the read ending 3 residues before the CDR3 end, the germline J gene is used to fill in that end. The gene calls are TRBV7-8 and TRBJ2-5; 7 bases match TRBD1. The CDR3 is made up of 13 amino acids. Looked up from germline, CDR1 is SGHVS and CDR2 is FQNEAQ. The V gene end was trimmed by 5 bases and the J gene end by 3 bases; junction bases not matched to a gene: 3. The covered CDR3 bases are TGTGCCAGCAGCAAAGGGACAGAAGAGACC. It translates to CASSKGTEET. The complete CDR3 sequence is CASSKGTEETQYF.

Of note for this clone: With the read ending 3 residues before the CDR3 end, the germline J gene is used to fill in that end. This sequence joins TRBV30 and TRBJ2-4, with D unclear. The CDR3 is 12 amino acids. V lost 1 base to trimming and J lost 7 bases, with 8 bases between them. CDR1 and CDR2 (germline): GTSNPN, SVGIG (reference sequence). CDR3 bases read: TGTGCCTGGAGTGACAGTCCGAACATT. This encodes CAWSDSPNI. The full CDR3 sequence reads CAWSDSPNIQYF.

Note on this clone: The read gets to within 3 residues of the CDR3 end, and the germline J gene fills in the rest. The chain is built from TRBV20-1 and TRBJ2-1; 8 nucleotides agree with TRBD1. This CDR3 has 14 residues. V gave up 2 bases and J gave up 7 bases; unmatched junction bases: 7. Germline V gene data show CDR1 as DFQATT and CDR2 as SNEGSKA (reference sequence). The DNA read from the CDR3 is TGCAGTGCTAGATCAGGGGGCGCGGGTAATGAG. This codes for CSARSGGAGNE. The whole CDR3 sequence is CSARSGGAGNEQFF.

A note on this clone: The CDR3 extends 3 residues past the end of the read, so its final part is completed from the germline J gene. The chain is built from TRBV7-2 and TRBJ2-4; D not certain. The CDR3 spans 14 residues. Looked up from germline, CDR1 is SGHTA and CDR2 is FQGNSA. This CDR3 reads CASSLGQETYGQYF. The sequenced part of the CDR3 DNA is TGTGCCAGCAGCTTAGGGCAGGAGACCTATGGT.

This clone counts as medium-sized by frequency. The CDR3 is cut off 3 residues early in the read; its end comes from the germline J gene. This sequence joins TRBV12-3 or TRBV12-4 and TRBJ2-3; 7 bases agree with TRBD2. Trimming took 1 base from V and 4 from J; bases not matched to a gene: 8. The CDR3 is made up of 16 amino acids. CDR3 DNA (partial): TGTGCCAGCAGTTTAGGGACTAGTAGACGGCCAGATACG. Amino acid sequence: CASSLGTSRRPDT. The full-length CDR3 reads as CASSLGTSRRPDTQYF.

Points on this clone: The read terminates 3 residues ahead of where the CDR3 ends, so the germline J gene completes it. Different DNA sequences within this sample yield the same CDR3. The genes are TRBV30 and TRBJ1-2; D not certain. This CDR3 contains 12 residues. The germline gives CDR1 GTSNPN, CDR2 SVGIG (reference sequence). This CDR3 reads CAWSDPGYGYTF. Partial CDR3 DNA: TGTGCCTGGAGTGATCCGGGTTACGGC.

Worth noting for this clone: The CDR3 goes on 3 residues after the read ends, and that part is filled in from the germline J gene. This chain connects TRBV28 to TRBJ2-7; TRBD2 matches 9 bases. The CDR3 has 14 amino acids. J lost 1 base, V lost 2 bases, and 0 bases had no gene match. Germline lookup yields CDR1 MDHEN and CDR2 SYDVKM. This chain's CDR3 is CASSLLAGSYEQYF. Incomplete CDR3 DNA: TGTGCCAGCAGTTTACTAGCGGGATCCTACGAG.

Comments on this clone: The CDR3 is cut off 3 residues early in the read; its end comes from the germline J gene. This rearrangement joins TRBV20-1 to TRBJ2-1; D uncertain. The CDR3 sequence is 15 residues long. Trimming took 3 bases from V and 2 from J, leaving 14 bases between them. The germline V gene encodes CDR1 DFQATT and CDR2 SNEGSKA (reference sequence). CDR3 sequence: CSARVELETYNEQFF. CDR3 bases read: TGCAGTGCTAGGGTGGAGCTAGAAACCTACAATGAG.

About this clone: The sequenced fragment ends 3 residues before the CDR3 boundary, so the rest is inferred from the germline J gene. This chain joins TRBV29-1 and TRBJ2-3; 8 nucleotides agree with TRBD2. From germline, CDR1 is SQVTM and CDR2 ANQGSEA. CDR3 length: 13 residues. Germline trimming cut 6 bases from V and 7 bases from J; bases unmatched to any gene: 9. The CDR3: CSVRRGSGNTQYF. The CDR3 DNA, read in part, is TGCAGCGTCCGACGCGGTAGCGGGAATACG.

The CDR3 loop reads CSSRQGDSNEQFF. The sequenced part of the CDR3 DNA is TGCAGCTCTAGACAGGGGGATTCCAATGAG. V usage is TRBV29-1 and J usage is TRBJ2-1; TRBD1 matches 9 bases. The read falls 3 residues short of the CDR3 end, and the missing part is taken from the germline J gene. The germline CDR1 and CDR2 sequences are SQVTM and ANQGSEA. The V and J ends lost 8 bases and 6 bases, in that order; junction bases with no gene match: 8. The CDR3 is 13 residues long.

For this clone: The observed sequence ends 3 residues before the CDR3 terminus, with the missing tail filled in from the germline J gene. This chain connects TRBV18 to TRBJ2-1; D possibly corresponds to TRBD1 (6 bases). CDR3 size: 13 residues. V lost 5 bases to trimming and J lost 7 bases, with 12 bases between them. CDR1 and CDR2 from the germline V gene are KGHSH and LQKENI. CDR3 amino acids: CASSGQGLNEQFF. Incomplete CDR3 DNA: TGTGCCAGCTCAGGGCAGGGGTTGAATGAG.

As regards this clone: The sequence runs out 3 residues before the end of the CDR3; the remainder is reconstructed from the germline J gene. The genes are TRBV30 and TRBJ2-7; 9 bases fit TRBD1. V shed 3 bases, J shed 1 base, and the junction held 10 bases outside the gene matches. This CDR3 region has 16 residues. CDR1 and CDR2 (germline): GTSNPN, SVGIG (reference sequence). CDR3 DNA, as far as it was read: TGTGCCTGGAGGCCCGGACAGGGGATTGTTTCCTACGAG. Translation gives CAWRPGQGIVSYE. The complete CDR3 reads CAWRPGQGIVSYEQYF.

Comment on this clone: Sequencing ends 3 residues short of the CDR3 end; the germline J gene provides the rest. This chain links TRBV7-6 with TRBJ2-1, with 10 bases fitting TRBD2. This CDR3 has 15 residues. J lost 7 bases, V lost 1 base, and 4 bases had no gene match. Per germline, CDR1 SGHVS and CDR2 FNYEAQ. The CDR3 loop is CASSLGLLAGNEQFF. The sequenced CDR3 bases are TGTGCCAGCAGCTTAGGGCTACTAGCGGGAAATGAG.

Details on this clone: With the read ending 3 residues before the CDR3 end, the germline J gene is used to fill in that end. The chain joins TRBV20-1 to TRBJ1-2; a weak D match, TRBD1 (5 bases). Per the germline V gene, CDR1 is DFQATT and CDR2 is SNEGSKA (reference sequence). The CDR3 covers 14 residues. V lost 5 bases to trimming and J lost 6 bases, with 19 bases between them. The CDR3: CSAPLSGTRNGYTF. Partial CDR3 DNA: TGCAGTGCTCCTCTCTCCGGGACTAGGAATGGC.

A remark on this clone: The DNA ends 3 residues before the CDR3 does, and the rest of the CDR3 is filled in from the germline J gene. The rearrangement uses TRBV6-4 and TRBJ2-1; TRBD2 aligns across 7 bases. The CDR3 contains 13 residues. Germline V lookup: CDR1 MRHNA, CDR2 SNTAGT. The J segment lost 7 bases and the V segment lost 5 bases, leaving 5 bases of the junction unmatched. CDR3 amino acids: CASSFGGNNEQFF. Partial CDR3 DNA: TGTGCCAGCAGTTTCGGGGGGAATAATGAG.

To note about this clone: A read error may produce the germline difference seen at one junction end. The read comes to an end 3 residues before the CDR3 does, leaving the germline J gene to fill in the end. This CDR3 is also generated by other DNA sequences in the sample. This chain connects TRBV20-1 to TRBJ1-3; 9 nucleotides align to TRBD1. The germline V gene has CDR1 DFQATT and CDR2 SNEGSKA (reference sequence). This CDR3 contains 16 residues. The CDR3 DNA, read in part, is TGCAGTGCTAGTTCACGGACAGGGGAAGCTGGAAACACA. This translates into CSASSRTGEAGNT. In full, the CDR3 reads CSASSRTGEAGNTIYF.

Comment on this clone: Read sequence stops 3 residues before the CDR3 end, and the germline J gene provides the missing end. The V call is TRBV7-9, the J call TRBJ2-4, with D possibly matching TRBD2 (6 bases). The CDR3 runs to 15 residues. CDR1 is SEHNR and CDR2 is FQNEAQ in the germline V gene (reference sequence). This CDR3 reads CASSLDGGGRETQYF. Partial CDR3 DNA: TGTGCCAGCAGCTTAGACGGGGGTGGGAGAGAGACT.

For this clone: The read comes to an end 3 residues before the CDR3 does, leaving the germline J gene to fill in the end. This chain joins TRBV30 and TRBJ2-7; TRBD1 might be the D (5 bases). The CDR3 has 12 residues. Germline CDR1 and CDR2: GTSNPN and SVGIG (reference sequence). The ends were cut back, 6 bases at V and 2 bases at J, with 11 bases in the middle. The CDR3 DNA, read in part, is TGTGCCTGCAAGGGGTGGACCTACGAG. Its protein is CACKGWTYE. The whole CDR3 is CACKGWTYEQYF.

About this clone: The CDR3 end is not reached by the read, which stops 3 residues before it; the germline J gene fills it in. J is TRBJ2-2 and V is TRBV7-9, with TRBD1 as a possible D gene (6 bases). There are 15 residues in the CDR3. Germline V gives CDR1 SEHNR, CDR2 FQNEAQ (reference sequence). The CDR3 bases that were read are TGTGCCAGCAGCTTATGGGCAGGGGATCGTGAAAAG. Its translation: CASSLWAGDREK. The full CDR3 reads CASSLWAGDREKLFF.